These 15 T cell receptor beta chains originate from one sample sequenced in a study of blood T cell repertoires in COVID-19. Sequencing used immunoSEQ multiplex PCR; TCRdb keeps in-frame clones, though not all of them. The sample shows 200,000 to 300,000 clones, roughly four fifths of them seen only once. Input material: peripheral blood. Every receptor here comes from a woman between 65 and 79 years old with acute or convalescent COVID-19.

The DNA of the CDR3 is TGTGCCAGCACCCAGCTAAGACAGGGATGTACTGAAGCTTTCTTT. Its translation: CASTQLRQGCTEAFF. The rearrangement links TRBV6-4 to TRBJ1-1; 7 bases match TRBD1. The CDR3 is 15 amino acids. With 7 bases clipped from V and 5 bases from J, the junction kept 13 bases outside the gene matches. Germline V gene data show CDR1 as MRHNA and CDR2 as SNTAGT.

The genes are TRBV3-1 (or the pseudogene TRBV3-2) and TRBJ1-1; D is unresolved. The germline CDR1 and CDR2 sequences are LGHDT and YNNKEL (reference sequence). Between the trimmed V and J ends, which lost 4 bases and 1 base, there was a span of 13 bases. CDR3 length: 15 residues. CDR3: CASSRAALGNTEAFF. The CDR3 DNA sequence: TGTGCCAGCAGCCGGGCCGCCCTCGGGAACACTGAAGCTTTCTTT.

The chain recombines TRBV12-5 with TRBJ1-1; no firm D call. This CDR3 has 12 amino acids. Trimming pared 2 bases from V and 8 bases from J, leaving 9 bases between. Per the germline V gene, CDR1 is LGHNT and CDR2 is FRNRAP. The CDR3 DNA reads as TGTGCTAGTGGTTTGCCCCAGAAGGAAGCTTTCTTT. It translates to CASGLPQKEAFF.

The gene calls are TRBV24-1 and TRBJ1-1; D call uncertain. CDR1 and CDR2 from the germline V gene are KGHDR and SFDVKD. V lost 12 bases and J lost 7, with 14 bases in between. CDR3 length: 11 amino acids. Here the CDR3 DNA reads TGTGCCGCTGGAGATCTTTATGAAGCTTTCTTT. Translated, it gives CAAGDLYEAFF.

The chain combines TRBV6-5 with TRBJ2-5; no reliable D call. V lost 5 bases and J lost 2, with 9 bases in between. This CDR3 has 13 amino acids. The germline gives CDR1 MNHEY, CDR2 SVGAGI. The CDR3 nucleotides read TGTGCCAGCAGTCCAGTGACTCAAGAGACCCAGTACTTC. It yields the protein CASSPVTQETQYF.

The J gene is TRBJ2-2, the V gene TRBV12-1; TRBD2 is the table's D call and was not checked against the DNA. TRBV12-1 is deemed a pseudogene. The CDR3 covers 12 residues. The CDR3 is CASSIRSGELFF. DNA for the CDR3: TGTGCCAGCAGCATACGTAGCGGGGAGCTGTTTTTT.

With regard to this clone: Additional DNA sequences in this sample encode the identical CDR3. This rearrangement joins TRBV6-1 to TRBJ1-4; the D gene is possibly TRBD1 (5 bases). The length of the CDR3 is 14 residues. Germline CDR1 reads MNHNS; CDR2 reads SASEGT. V gave up 0 bases and J gave up 8 bases, with 10 bases separating them. CDR3 nucleotide sequence: TGTGCCAGCAGTGAAGCGGGCGGGGGAGAAAAACTGTTTTTT. Translated: CASSEAGGGEKLFF.

In this sample, this clone turned up a few times. A junction boundary mismatches the germline segment, possibly from a read error. The rearrangement uses TRBV4-1 and TRBJ2-5, with TRBD1 matching 7 bases. The CDR3 extends over 15 amino acids. The V gene's germline CDR1 is MGHRA and CDR2 YSYEKL. Here the CDR3 reads CASSQETGLDETQYF. The CDR3 DNA reads as TGCGCCAGCAGTCAAGAGACAGGGCTCGACGAGACCCAGTACTTC.

V is TRBV5-1 and J is TRBJ1-6; the match to TRBD1 covers 9 bases. Germline V gene lookup returns CDR1 SGHRS and CDR2 YFSETQ. V lost 0 bases, J lost 7 bases, and 2 bases stayed unmatched. The CDR3 is 15 amino acids. The CDR3 DNA sequence: TGCGCCAGCAGCTTGGCCGGGACAGGGAATTCACCCCTCCACTTT. This gives the protein CASSLAGTGNSPLHF.

This rearrangement joins TRBV7-9 to TRBJ2-1; 8 bases fit TRBD2. In germline, CDR1 is SEHNR, CDR2 FQNEAQ (reference sequence). The J segment lost 8 bases and the V segment lost 4 bases, leaving 4 bases of the junction unmatched. The CDR3 totals 13 residues. CDR3 sequence (DNA): TGTGCCAGCAGCTCACGGGGGGGCGATGAGCAGTTCTTC. Translation: CASSSRGGDEQFF.

This clone was observed once. The genes are TRBV6-5 and TRBJ1-1; the D is unclear. The CDR3 is 14 residues long. Trimming removed 6 bases at V and 2 bases at J, with 13 bases between. CDR1 is MNHEY and CDR2 is SVGAGI in the germline V gene. This CDR3 reads CASRGSEANTEAFF. DNA of the CDR3: TGTGCCAGCAGGGGTTCCGAGGCTAACACTGAAGCTTTCTTT.

The chain carries TRBV4-1 and TRBJ1-3; TRBD1 matches 7 bases. From germline, CDR1 is MGHRA and CDR2 YSYEKL. This CDR3 is 17 amino acids long. With 4 bases clipped from V and 0 bases from J, the junction kept 9 bases outside the gene matches. The CDR3 here is CASSPTDRPLSGNTIYF. Here the CDR3 DNA reads TGCGCCAGCAGCCCAACGGACAGGCCGCTCTCTGGAAACACCATATATTTT.

This chain links TRBV7-9 with TRBJ2-5, with D possibly being TRBD2 (5 bases). V shed 3 bases and J shed 1 base, with 12 bases lying between them. CDR3 size: 15 residues. CDR1 and CDR2 from the germline V gene are SEHNR and FQNEAQ (reference sequence). CDR3 bases: TGTGCCAGCAGCTTCAACGGGGTTGCCCAAGAGACCCAGTACTTC. It yields the protein CASSFNGVAQETQYF.

The J gene is TRBJ1-1, the V gene TRBV4-1; a weak D match, TRBD1 (6 bases). Trimming removed 7 bases at V and 3 bases at J, with 18 bases between. CDR1 and CDR2 from the germline V gene are MGHRA and YSYEKL. The CDR3 length is 15 residues. CDR3 DNA sequence: TGCGCCAGCACTACTTTGACAGGAATCGACACTGAAGCTTTCTTT. Translation gives CASTTLTGIDTEAFF.

This chain joins TRBV4-3 and TRBJ1-1; TRBD1 agrees at 7 bases. The CDR3 consists of 15 residues. With V trimmed by 3 bases and J by 4 bases, 8 bases remained unmatched. Germline V gene lookup returns CDR1 LGHNA and CDR2 YSLEER. CDR3: CASSQSTGPSTEAFF. CDR3 nucleotides: TGCGCCAGCAGCCAGTCGACAGGGCCGAGCACTGAAGCTTTCTTT.